This section outlines one TCR beta chain sequence together with its context. The source of the sample is a study of blood T cell repertoires in COVID-19. About the study: COVID-19 samples, acute and convalescent, were from the United States, Italy and Spain. PBMCs, B-cell-depleted T cells, or T cells were the source of the cDNA or gDNA that made up the material.

This CDR3 comprises 14 residues. Trimming at V came to 7 bases and at J to 3 bases, leaving 3 bases not matched to a gene. Per the germline V gene, CDR1 is MDHEN and CDR2 is SYDVKM. Source study methods: Nucleated cell number was recorded as an estimate derived from reference gene primer amplification. Clones were sequenced by immunoSEQ multiplex PCR, and TCRdb holds only the in-frame ones, with some missing. For V, J and clone size, that table is used; D and trimming come from the DNA. The sample consists of about 13,000 clones, about 78% of them appearing once. The specimen was peripheral blood. The J gene is TRBJ2-3, the V gene TRBV28; 11 bases agree with TRBD2. This TCR came from a human donor in a cohort sampled during active COVID-19. CDR3 region: CASNGLAGTDTQYF. CDR3 sequence (DNA): TGTGCCAGCAACGGACTAGCGGGTACAGATACGCAGTATTTT.